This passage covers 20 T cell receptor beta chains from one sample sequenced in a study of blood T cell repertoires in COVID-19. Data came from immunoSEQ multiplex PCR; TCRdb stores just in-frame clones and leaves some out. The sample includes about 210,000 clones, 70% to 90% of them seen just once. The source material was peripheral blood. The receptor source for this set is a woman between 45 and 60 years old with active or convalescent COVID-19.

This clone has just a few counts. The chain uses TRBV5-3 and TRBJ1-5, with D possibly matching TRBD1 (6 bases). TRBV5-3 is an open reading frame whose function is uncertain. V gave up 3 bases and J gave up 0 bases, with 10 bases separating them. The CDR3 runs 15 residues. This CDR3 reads CARSSIQGSNQPQHF. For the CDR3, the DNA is TGTGCCAGAAGCTCAATACAGGGTAGCAATCAGCCCCAGCATTTT.

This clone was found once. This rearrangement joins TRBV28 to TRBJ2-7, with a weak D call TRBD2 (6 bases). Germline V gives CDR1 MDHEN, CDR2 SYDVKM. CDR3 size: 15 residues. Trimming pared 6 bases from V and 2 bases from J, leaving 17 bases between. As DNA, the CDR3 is TGTGCCAGCAGCCCCGGAGGGACCTCTACCTACGAGCAGTACTTC. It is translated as CASSPGGTSTYEQYF.

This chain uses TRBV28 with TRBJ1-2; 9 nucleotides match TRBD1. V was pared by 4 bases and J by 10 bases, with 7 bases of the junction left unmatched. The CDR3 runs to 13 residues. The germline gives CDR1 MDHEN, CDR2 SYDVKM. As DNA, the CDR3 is TGTGCCAGCAGTTCGTACAGGGGGCCAACCTACACCTTC. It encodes CASSSYRGPTYTF.

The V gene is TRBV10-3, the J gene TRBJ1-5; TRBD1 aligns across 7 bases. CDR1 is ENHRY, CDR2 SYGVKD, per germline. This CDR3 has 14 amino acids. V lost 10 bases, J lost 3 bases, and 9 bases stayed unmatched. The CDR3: CATGQVNPNQPQHF. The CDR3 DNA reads TGTGCCACCGGACAGGTCAACCCCAATCAGCCCCAGCATTTT.

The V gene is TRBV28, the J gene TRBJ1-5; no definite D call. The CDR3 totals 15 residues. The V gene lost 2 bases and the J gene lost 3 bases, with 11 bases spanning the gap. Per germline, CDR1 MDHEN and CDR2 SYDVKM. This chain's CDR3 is CASSLPQVVNQPQHF. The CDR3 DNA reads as TGTGCCAGCAGTTTACCTCAGGTGGTCAATCAGCCCCAGCATTTT. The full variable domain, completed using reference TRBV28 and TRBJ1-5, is DVKVTQSSRYLVKRTGEKVFLECVQDMDHENMFWYRQDPGLGLRLIYFSYDVKMKEKGDIPEGYSVSREKKERFSLILESASTNQTSMYLCASSLPQVVNQPQHFGDGTRLSIL.

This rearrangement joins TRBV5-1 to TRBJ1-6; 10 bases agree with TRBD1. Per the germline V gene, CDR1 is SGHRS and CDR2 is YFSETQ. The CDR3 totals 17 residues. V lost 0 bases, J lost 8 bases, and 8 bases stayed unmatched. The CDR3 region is CASSLAGQGTGDSPLHF. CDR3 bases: TGCGCCAGCAGCTTGGCGGGACAGGGGACAGGGGATTCACCCCTCCACTTT.

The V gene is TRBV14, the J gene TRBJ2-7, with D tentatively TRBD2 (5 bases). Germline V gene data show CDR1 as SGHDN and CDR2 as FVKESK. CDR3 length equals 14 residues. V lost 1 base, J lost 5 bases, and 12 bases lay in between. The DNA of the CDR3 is TGTGCCAGCAGCCAAGCAGGAGGTTTCGACGAGCAGTACTTC. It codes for CASSQAGGFDEQYF.

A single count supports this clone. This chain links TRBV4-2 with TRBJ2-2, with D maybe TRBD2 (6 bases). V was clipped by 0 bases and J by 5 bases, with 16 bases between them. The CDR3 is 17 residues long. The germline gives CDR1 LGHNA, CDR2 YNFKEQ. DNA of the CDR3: TGTGCCAGCAGCCAAGATCTGGGGGGTCAAGGGACCGGGGAGCTGTTTTTT. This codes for CASSQDLGGQGTGELFF.

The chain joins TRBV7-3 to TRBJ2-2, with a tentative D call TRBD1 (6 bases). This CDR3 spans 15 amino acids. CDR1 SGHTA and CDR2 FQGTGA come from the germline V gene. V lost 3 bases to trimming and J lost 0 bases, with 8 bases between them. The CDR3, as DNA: TGTGCCAGCAGCTTCACAGGGCCGAACACCGGGGAGCTGTTTTTT. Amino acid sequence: CASSFTGPNTGELFF.

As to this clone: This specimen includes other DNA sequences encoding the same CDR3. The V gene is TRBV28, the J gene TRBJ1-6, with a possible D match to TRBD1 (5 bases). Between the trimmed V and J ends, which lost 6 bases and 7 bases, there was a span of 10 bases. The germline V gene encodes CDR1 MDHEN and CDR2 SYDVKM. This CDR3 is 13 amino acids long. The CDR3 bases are TGTGCCAGCAGGGGGCGCGAGAATTCACCCCTCCACTTT. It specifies CASRGRENSPLHF. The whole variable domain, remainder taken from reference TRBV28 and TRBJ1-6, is DVKVTQSSRYLVKRTGEKVFLECVQDMDHENMFWYRQDPGLGLRLIYFSYDVKMKEKGDIPEGYSVSREKKERFSLILESASTNQTSMYLCASRGRENSPLHFGNGTRLTVT.

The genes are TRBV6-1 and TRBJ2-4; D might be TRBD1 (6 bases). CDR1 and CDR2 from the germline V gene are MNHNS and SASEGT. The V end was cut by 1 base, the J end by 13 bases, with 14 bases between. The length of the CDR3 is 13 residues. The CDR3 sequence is CASSEEVDRRQYF. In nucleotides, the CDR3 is TGTGCCAGCAGTGAAGAAGTGGACAGACGACAGTACTTC.

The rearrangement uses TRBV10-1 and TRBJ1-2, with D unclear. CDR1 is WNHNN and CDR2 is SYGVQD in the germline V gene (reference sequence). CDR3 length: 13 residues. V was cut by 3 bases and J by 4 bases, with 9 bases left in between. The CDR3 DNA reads TGCGCCAGCAGTGATGCCGGTGGCTATGGCTACACCTTC. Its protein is CASSDAGGYGYTF.

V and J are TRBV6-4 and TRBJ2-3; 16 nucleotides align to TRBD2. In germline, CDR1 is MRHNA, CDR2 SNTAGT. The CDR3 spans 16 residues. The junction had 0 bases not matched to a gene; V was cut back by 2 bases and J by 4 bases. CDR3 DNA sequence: TGTGCCAGCAGTGACGGGACTAGCGGGGGGGCAGATACGCAGTATTTT. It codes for CASSDGTSGGADTQYF.

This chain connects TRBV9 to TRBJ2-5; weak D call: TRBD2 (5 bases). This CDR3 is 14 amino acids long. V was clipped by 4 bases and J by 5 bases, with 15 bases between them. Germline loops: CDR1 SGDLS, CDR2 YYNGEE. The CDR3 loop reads CASSSRGLGETQYF. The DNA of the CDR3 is TGTGCCAGCAGCTCTCGGGGATTGGGGGAGACCCAGTACTTC.

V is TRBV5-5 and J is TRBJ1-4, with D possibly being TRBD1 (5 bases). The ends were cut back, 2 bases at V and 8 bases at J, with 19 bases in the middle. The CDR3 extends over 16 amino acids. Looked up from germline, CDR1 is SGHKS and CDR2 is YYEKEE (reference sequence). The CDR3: CASSFSWQGGGEKLFF. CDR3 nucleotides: TGTGCCAGCAGCTTTTCCTGGCAGGGAGGAGGGGAAAAACTGTTTTTT.

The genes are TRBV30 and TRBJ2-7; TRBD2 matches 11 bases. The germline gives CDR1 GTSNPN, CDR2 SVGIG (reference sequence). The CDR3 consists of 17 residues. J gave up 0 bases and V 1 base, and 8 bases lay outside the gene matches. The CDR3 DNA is TGTGCCTGGAGTGCCTCCACTAGCGGGAGAAGCTCCTACGAGCAGTACTTC. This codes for CAWSASTSGRSSYEQYF.

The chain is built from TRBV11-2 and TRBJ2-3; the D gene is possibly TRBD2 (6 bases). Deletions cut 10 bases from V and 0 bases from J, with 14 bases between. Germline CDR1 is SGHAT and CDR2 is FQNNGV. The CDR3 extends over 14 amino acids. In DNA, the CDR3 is TGTGCCACCGTGGTAGCGGCGAGCACAGATACGCAGTATTTT. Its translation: CATVVAASTDTQYF. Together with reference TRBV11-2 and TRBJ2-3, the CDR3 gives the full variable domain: EAGVAQSPRYKIIEKRQSVAFWCNPISGHATLYWYQQILGQGPKLLIQFQNNGVVDDSQLPKDRFSAERLKGVDSTLKIQPAKLEDSAVYLCATVVAASTDTQYFGPGTRLTVL.

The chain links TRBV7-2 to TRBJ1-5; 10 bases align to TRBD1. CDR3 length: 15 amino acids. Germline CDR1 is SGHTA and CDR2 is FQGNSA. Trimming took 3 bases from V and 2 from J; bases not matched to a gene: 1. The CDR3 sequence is CASSLGTGGNQPQHF. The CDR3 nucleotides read TGTGCCAGCAGCTTGGGGACAGGGGGCAATCAGCCCCAGCATTTT.

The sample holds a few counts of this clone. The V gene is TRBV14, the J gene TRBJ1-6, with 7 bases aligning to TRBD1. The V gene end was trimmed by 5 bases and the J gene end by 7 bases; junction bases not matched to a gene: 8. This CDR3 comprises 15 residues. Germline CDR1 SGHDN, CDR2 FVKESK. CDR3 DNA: TGTGCCAGCAGCACCCAAACAGGGGTCAATTCACCCCTCCACTTT. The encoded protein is CASSTQTGVNSPLHF.

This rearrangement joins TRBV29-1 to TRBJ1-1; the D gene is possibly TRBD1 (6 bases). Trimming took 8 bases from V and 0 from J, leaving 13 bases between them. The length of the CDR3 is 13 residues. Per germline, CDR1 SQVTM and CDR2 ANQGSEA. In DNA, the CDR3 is TGCAGCTTAATGGACAGATTGAACACTGAAGCTTTCTTT. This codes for CSLMDRLNTEAFF.